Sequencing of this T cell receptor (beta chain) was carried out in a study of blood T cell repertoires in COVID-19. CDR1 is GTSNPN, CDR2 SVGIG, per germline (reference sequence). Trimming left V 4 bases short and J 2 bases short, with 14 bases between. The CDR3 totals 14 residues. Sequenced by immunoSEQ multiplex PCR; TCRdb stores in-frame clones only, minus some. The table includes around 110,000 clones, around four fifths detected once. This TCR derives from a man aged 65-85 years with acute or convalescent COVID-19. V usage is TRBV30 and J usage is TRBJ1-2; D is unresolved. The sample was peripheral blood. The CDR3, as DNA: TGTGCCTGGAATTGGCCTCCACCCAACTATGGCTACACCTTC. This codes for CAWNWPPPNYGYTF. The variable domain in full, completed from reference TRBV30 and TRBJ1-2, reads SQTIHQWPATLVQPVGSPLSLECTVEGTSNPNLYWYRQAAGRGLQLLFYSVGIGQISSEVPQNLSASRPQDRQFILSSKKLLLSDSGFYLCAWNWPPPNYGYTFGSGTRLTVV.